Below, one TCR beta chain is given with its context. Trimming at V came to 3 bases and at J to 4 bases, leaving 3 bases not matched to a gene. Germline V CDR1 and CDR2: SGHRS, YFSETQ. The CDR3 covers 15 residues. The source of the sample is a study of blood T cell repertoires in COVID-19. Overall study: Material from acute and convalescent COVID-19 was sourced from the United States, Italy and Spain. T cells, B-cell-depleted T cells, or PBMCs supplied cDNA or gDNA.

As handled by the study authors: The assay estimated nucleated cells by amplifying reference gene primers. Clones were sequenced by immunoSEQ multiplex PCR, and TCRdb holds only the in-frame ones, with some missing. V, J and clone size derive from that table, while D and trimming were established from the DNA sequence. This table holds 280,000 or so clones, 85% found once. The chain joins TRBV5-1 to TRBJ2-1; TRBD2 agrees at 11 bases. This TCR was recovered from a human donor in a cohort sampled during active COVID-19. Sequencing was performed on peripheral blood. The CDR3 sequence: CASSYGTSGYNEQFF. The CDR3 region has the DNA TGCGCCAGCAGCTACGGGACTAGCGGTTACAATGAGCAGTTCTTC.